This T cell receptor beta chain was documented in a study of T cell responses to AZD1222 COVID-19 vaccine. Profiled with immunoSEQ multiplex PCR; TCRdb holds only in-frame clones, not every one. Here the sample spans about 25,000 clones, roughly 84% being singletons. The sample was peripheral blood, taken 28 days after the second AZD1222 dose. The sequence was obtained from an adult who received the AZD1222 COVID-19 vaccine.

This CDR3 reads CASSEGVGGVQPQHF. DNA of the CDR3: TGTGCCAGCAGTGAAGGGGTGGGGGGAGTTCAGCCCCAGCATTTT. The rearrangement uses TRBV2 and TRBJ1-5, with D perhaps TRBD1 (5 bases). The CDR3 runs 15 residues. Trimming removed 1 base at V and 6 bases at J, with 13 bases between. Germline V CDR1 and CDR2: SNHLY, FYNNEI.